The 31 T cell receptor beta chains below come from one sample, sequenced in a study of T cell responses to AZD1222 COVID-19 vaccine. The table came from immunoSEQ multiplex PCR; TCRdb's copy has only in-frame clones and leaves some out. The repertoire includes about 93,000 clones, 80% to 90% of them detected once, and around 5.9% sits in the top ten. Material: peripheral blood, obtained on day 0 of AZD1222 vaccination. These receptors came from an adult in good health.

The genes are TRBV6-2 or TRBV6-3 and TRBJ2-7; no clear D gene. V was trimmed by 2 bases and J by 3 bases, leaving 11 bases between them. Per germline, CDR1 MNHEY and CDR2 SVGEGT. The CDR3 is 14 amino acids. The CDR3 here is CASSYSYTFYEQYF. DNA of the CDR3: TGTGCCAGCAGTTACAGTTACACCTTCTACGAGCAGTACTTC.

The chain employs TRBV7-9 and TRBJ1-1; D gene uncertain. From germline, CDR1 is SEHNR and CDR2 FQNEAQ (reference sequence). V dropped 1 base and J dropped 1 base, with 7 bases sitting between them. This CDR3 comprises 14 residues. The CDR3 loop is CASSLVLGNTEAFF. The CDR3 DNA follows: TGTGCCAGCAGCTTAGTTCTGGGGAACACTGAAGCTTTCTTT.

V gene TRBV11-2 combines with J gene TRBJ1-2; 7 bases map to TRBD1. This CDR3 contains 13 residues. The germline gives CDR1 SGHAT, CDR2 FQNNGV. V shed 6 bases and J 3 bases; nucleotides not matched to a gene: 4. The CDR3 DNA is TGTGCCAGCAGTTCCGGACAGGACTATGGCTACACCTTC. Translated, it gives CASSSGQDYGYTF. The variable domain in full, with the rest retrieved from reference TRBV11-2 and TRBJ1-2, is EAGVAQSPRYKIIEKRQSVAFWCNPISGHATLYWYQQILGQGPKLLIQFQNNGVVDDSQLPKDRFSAERLKGVDSTLKIQPAKLEDSAVYLCASSSGQDYGYTFGSGTRLTVV.

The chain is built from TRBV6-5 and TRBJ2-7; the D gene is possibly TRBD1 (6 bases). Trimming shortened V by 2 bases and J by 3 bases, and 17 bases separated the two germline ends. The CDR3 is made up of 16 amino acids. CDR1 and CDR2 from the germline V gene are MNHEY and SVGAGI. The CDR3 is CASSYGGHTTHYEQYF. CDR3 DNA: TGTGCCAGCAGTTACGGGGGACACACGACACACTACGAGCAGTACTTC.

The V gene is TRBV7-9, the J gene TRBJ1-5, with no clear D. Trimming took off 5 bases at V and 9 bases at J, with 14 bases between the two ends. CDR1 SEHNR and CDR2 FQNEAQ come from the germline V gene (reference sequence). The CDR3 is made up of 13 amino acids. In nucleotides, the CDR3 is TGTGCCAGCAGCCGTTCTGCGGCGGGGCCCCAGCATTTT. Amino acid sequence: CASSRSAAGPQHF.

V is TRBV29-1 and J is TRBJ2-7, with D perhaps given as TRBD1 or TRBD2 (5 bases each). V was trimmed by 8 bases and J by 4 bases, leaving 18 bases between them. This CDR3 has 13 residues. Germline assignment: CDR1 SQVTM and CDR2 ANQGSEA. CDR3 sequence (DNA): TGCAGCCCCCGTCGTCCGGGACGGTACGAGCAGTACTTC. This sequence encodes CSPRRPGRYEQYF.

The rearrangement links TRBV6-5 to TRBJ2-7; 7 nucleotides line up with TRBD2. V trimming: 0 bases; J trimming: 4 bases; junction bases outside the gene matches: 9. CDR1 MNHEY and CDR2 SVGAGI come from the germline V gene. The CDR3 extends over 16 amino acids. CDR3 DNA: TGTGCCAGCAGTTACTCACGCGGGAGTCCTGGGTACGAGCAGTACTTC. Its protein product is CASSYSRGSPGYEQYF.

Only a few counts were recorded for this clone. CDR3 nucleotides: TGTGCCGGGCGGGACAGGGGCCAACGGAACACTGAAGCTTTCTTT. Its translation: CAGRDRGQRNTEAFF. The chain is built from TRBV30 and TRBJ1-1, with TRBD1 matching over 10 bases. Trimming at V came to 8 bases and at J to 1 base, leaving 10 bases not matched to a gene. CDR1 is GTSNPN and CDR2 is SVGIG in the germline V gene (reference sequence). The CDR3 loop spans 15 amino acids.

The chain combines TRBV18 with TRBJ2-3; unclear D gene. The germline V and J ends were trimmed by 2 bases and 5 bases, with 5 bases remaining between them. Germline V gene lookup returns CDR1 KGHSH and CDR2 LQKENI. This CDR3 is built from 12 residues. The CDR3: CASSPSRDTQYF. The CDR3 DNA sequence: TGTGCCAGCTCACCATCCAGAGATACGCAGTATTTT.

CDR3 in DNA: TGTGCCTGGAACCACAGGAGGGATTCACCCCTCCACTTT. Protein: CAWNHRRDSPLHF. V and J are TRBV30 and TRBJ1-6, with D possibly being TRBD1 (5 bases). Germline V gene sequence: CDR1 GTSNPN, CDR2 SVGIG (reference sequence). The germline V and J ends were trimmed by 4 bases and 8 bases, with 12 bases remaining between them. The CDR3 runs 13 residues.

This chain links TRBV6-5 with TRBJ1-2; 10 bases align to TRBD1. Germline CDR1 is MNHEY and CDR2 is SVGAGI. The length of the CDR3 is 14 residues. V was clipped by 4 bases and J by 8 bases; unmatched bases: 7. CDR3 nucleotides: TGTGCCAGCAGTTCGGGACAGGGGTTGGGCGGCTACACCTTC. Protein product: CASSSGQGLGGYTF.

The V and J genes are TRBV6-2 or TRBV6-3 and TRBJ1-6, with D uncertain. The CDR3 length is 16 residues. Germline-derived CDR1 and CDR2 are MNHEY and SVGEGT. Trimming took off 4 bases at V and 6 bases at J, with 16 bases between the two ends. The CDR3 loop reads CASSFLNDGSNSPLHF. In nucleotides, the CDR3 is TGTGCCAGCAGTTTTTTGAACGACGGATCTAATTCACCCCTCCACTTT.

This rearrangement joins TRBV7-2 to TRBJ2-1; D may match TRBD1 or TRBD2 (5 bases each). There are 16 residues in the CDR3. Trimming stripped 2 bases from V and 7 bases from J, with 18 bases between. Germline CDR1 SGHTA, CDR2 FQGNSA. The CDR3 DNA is TGTGCCAGCAGCTTACAGGGACCCTCGTATGGGAATGAGCAGTTCTTC. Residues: CASSLQGPSYGNEQFF.

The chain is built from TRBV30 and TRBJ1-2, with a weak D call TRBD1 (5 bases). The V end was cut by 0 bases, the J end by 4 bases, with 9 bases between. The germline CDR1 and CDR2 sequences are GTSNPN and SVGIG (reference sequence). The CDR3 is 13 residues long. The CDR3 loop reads CAWSVEGLYGYTF. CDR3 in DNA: TGTGCCTGGAGTGTAGAGGGGCTCTATGGCTACACCTTC.

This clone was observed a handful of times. CDR3 protein: CASSLEGANADTQYF. In nucleotides, the CDR3 is TGTGCCAGCAGCTTAGAGGGGGCGAACGCAGATACGCAGTATTTT. The V call is TRBV11-2, the J call TRBJ2-3; D is perhaps TRBD1 (6 bases). The germline V gene encodes CDR1 SGHAT and CDR2 FQNNGV. V was pared by 0 bases and J by 4 bases, with 11 bases between. This CDR3 has 15 amino acids.

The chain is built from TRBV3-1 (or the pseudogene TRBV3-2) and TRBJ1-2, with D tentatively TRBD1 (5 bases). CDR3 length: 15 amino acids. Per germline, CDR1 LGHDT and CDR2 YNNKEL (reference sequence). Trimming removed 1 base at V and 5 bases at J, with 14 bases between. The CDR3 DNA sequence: TGTGCCAGCAGCCAAGGGGGACGGGGAGTTTATGGCTACACCTTC. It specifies CASSQGGRGVYGYTF.

CDR3 amino acids: CASSARDAYGYTF. For the CDR3, the DNA is TGTGCCAGCAGTGCCCGGGACGCATATGGCTACACCTTC. This rearrangement joins TRBV25-1 to TRBJ1-2; a possible D gene is TRBD1 (5 bases). The V gene's germline CDR1 is MGHDK and CDR2 SYGVNS. Trimming stripped 4 bases from V and 5 bases from J, with 11 bases between. CDR3 size: 13 residues.

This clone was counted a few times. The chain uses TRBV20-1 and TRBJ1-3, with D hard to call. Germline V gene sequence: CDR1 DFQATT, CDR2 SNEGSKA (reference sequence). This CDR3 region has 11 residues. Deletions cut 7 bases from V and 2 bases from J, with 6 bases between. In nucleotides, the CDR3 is TGCAGTGTTGCCACTGGAAACACCATATATTTT. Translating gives CSVATGNTIYF.

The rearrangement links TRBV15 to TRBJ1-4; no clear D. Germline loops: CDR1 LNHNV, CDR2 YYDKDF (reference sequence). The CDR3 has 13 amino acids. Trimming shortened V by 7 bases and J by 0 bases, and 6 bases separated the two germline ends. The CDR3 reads CATKGTTNEKLFF. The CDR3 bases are TGTGCCACCAAAGGGACAACTAATGAAAAACTGTTTTTT.

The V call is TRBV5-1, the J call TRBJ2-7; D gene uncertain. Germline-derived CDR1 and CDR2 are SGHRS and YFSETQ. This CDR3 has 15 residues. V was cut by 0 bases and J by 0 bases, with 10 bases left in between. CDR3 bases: TGCGCCAGCAGCTTGGGCAGTCCGTACTCCTACGAGCAGTACTTC. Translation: CASSLGSPYSYEQYF. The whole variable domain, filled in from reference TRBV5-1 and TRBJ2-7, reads KAGVTQTPRYLIKTRGQQVTLSCSPISGHRSVSWYQQTPGQGLQFLFEYFSETQRNKGNFPGRFSGRQFSNSRSEMNVSTLELGDSALYLCASSLGSPYSYEQYFGPGTRLTVT.

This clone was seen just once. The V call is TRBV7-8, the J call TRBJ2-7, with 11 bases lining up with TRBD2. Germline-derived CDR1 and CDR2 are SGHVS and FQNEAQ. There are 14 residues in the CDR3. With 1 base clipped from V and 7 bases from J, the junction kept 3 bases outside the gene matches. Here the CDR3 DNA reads TGTGCCAGCAGCTTAGTAGCGGGGGGGCGTGAGCAGTACTTC. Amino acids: CASSLVAGGREQYF.

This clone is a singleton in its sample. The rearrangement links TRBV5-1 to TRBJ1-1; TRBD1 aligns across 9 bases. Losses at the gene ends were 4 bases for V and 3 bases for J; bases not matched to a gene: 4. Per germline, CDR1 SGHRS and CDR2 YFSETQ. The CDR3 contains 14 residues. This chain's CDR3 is CASSRRTGDTEAFF. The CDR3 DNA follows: TGCGCCAGCAGCCGACGGACAGGGGACACTGAAGCTTTCTTT.

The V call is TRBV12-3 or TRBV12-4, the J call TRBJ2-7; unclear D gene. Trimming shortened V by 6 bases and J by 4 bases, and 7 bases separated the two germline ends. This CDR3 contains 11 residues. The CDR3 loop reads CASSSGYEQYF. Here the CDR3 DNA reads TGTGCCAGCAGCTCCGGGTACGAGCAGTACTTC.

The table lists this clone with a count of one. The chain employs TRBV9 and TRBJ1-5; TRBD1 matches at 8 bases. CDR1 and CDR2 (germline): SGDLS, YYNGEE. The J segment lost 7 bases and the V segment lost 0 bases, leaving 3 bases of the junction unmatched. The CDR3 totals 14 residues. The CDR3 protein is CASSVATGDQPQHF. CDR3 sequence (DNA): TGTGCCAGCAGCGTAGCGACAGGGGACCAGCCCCAGCATTTT.

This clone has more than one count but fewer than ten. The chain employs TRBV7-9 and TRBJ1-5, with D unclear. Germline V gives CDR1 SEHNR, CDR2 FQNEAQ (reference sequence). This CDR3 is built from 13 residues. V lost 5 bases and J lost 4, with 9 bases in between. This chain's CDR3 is CASSPRGNQPQHF. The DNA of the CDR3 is TGTGCCAGCAGCCCCCGAGGGAATCAGCCCCAGCATTTT.

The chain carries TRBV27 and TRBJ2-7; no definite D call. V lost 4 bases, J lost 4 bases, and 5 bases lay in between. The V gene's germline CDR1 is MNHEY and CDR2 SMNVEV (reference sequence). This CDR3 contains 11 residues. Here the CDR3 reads CASSSQYEQYF. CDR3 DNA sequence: TGTGCCAGCAGTTCACAGTACGAGCAGTACTTC.

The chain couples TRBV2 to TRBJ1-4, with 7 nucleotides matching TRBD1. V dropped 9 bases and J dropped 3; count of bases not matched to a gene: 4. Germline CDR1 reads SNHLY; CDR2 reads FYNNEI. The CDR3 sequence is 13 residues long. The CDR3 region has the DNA TGTGCCAGTAGGGGACAGCCTAATGAAAAACTGTTTTTT. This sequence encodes CASRGQPNEKLFF.

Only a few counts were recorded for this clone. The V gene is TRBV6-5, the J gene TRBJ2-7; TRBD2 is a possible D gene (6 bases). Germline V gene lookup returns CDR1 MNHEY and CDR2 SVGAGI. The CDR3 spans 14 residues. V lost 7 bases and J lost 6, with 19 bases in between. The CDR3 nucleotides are TGTGCCAGCACCATGACTAGAGATTCGCTCGAGCAGTACTTC. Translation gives CASTMTRDSLEQYF.

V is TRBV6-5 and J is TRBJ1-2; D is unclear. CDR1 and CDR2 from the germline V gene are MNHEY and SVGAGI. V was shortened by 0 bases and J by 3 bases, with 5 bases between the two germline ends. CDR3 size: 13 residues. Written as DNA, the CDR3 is TGTGCCAGCAGTTACTCCGGAGACTATGGCTACACCTTC. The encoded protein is CASSYSGDYGYTF.

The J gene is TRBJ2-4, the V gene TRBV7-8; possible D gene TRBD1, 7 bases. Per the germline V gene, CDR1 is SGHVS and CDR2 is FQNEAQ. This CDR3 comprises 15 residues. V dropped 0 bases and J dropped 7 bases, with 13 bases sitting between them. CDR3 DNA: TGTGCCAGCAGCTTAGCGGAGGGGGCAAGGAACATTCAGTACTTC. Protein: CASSLAEGARNIQYF.

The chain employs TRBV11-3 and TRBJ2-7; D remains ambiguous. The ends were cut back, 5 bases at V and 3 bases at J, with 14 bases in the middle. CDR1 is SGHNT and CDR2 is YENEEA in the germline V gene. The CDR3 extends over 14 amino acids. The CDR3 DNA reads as TGTGCCAGCAGCCCGCGGACGGACCTCTACGAGCAGTACTTC. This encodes CASSPRTDLYEQYF.